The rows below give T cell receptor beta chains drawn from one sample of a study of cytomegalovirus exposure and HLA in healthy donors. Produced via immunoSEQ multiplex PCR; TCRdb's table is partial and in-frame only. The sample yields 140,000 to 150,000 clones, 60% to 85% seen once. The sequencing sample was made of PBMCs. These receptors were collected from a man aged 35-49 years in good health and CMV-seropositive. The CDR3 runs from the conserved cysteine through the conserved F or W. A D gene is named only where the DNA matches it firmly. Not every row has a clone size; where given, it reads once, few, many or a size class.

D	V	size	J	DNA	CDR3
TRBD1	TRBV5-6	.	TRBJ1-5	TGTGCCAGCAGCTTGGCAGGGGGGCCTAATCAGCCCCAGCATTTT	CASSLAGGPNQPQHF
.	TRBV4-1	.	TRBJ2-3	TGCGCCAGCAGCCGGATCGGCCGGGGAATCACAGATACGCAGTATTTT	CASSRIGRGITDTQYF
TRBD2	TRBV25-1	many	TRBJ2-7	TGTGCCAGCAGTGACCGGATAGCGGGAGGGACCTACGAGCAGTACTTC	CASSDRIAGGTYEQYF
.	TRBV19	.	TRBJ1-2	TGTGCCAGTAGTATGGAGAGGGGGTTGAACTATGGCTACACCTTC	CASSMERGLNYGYTF
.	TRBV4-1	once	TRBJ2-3	TGCGCCAGCAGCCAAGCACTCTCTAGCACAGATACGCAGTATTTT	CASSQALSSTDTQYF
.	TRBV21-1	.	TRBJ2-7	TGTGCCAGCAGCATGCCTAGCGGGAGGAGTGAGCAGTACTTC	CASSMPSGRSEQYF
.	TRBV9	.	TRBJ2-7	TGTGCCAGCAGCCGAACAGGACAAGAGCAGTACTTC	CASSRTGQEQYF
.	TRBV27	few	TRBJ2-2	TGTGCCAGCAGCCAGGGCGAAGGGGAGCTGTTTTTT	CASSQGEGELFF
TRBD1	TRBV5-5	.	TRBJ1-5	TGTGCCAGCAGCTCGGACAGGGATCAGCCCCAGCATTTT	CASSSDRDQPQHF
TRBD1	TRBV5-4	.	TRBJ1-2	TGTGCCAGCAGCTTGGGATGGACAGGGAGGGATGGCTACACCTTC	CASSLGWTGRDGYTF
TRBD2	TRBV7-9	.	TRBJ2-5	TGTGCCAGCAGCCTAGGGGCGGGAGGCCCCCAAGAGACCCAGTACTTC	CASSLGAGGPQETQYF
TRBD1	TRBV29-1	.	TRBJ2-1	TGCAGCGTTGGCCGGACAGGGGTAATTGACAATGAGCAGTTCTTC	CSVGRTGVIDNEQFF
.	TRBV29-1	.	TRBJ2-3	TGCAGCGCCGGGACTCAATACAGCACAGATACGCAGTATTTT	CSAGTQYSTDTQYF
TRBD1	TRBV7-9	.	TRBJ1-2	TGTGCCAGCAGCTCTTTACAGGGGGTCAGAGGCTACACCTTC	CASSSLQGVRGYTF
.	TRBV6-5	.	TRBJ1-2	TGTGCCAGCAGGGCCGGGTCTACCACTCGTGGCTACACCTTC	CASRAGSTTRGYTF
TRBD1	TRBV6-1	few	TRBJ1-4	TGTGCCAGCAAGGGGGCGCCTAATGAAAAACTGTTTTTT	CASKGAPNEKLFF
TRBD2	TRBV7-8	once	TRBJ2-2	TGTGCCAGCAGCTTAGGGCTAGCGGGGTACACCGGGGAGCTGTTTTTT	CASSLGLAGYTGELFF
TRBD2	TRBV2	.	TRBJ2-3	TGTGCCAGCAGTGAGGGACTAGCGGGAATATCCCCAGATACGCAGTATTTT	CASSEGLAGISPDTQYF
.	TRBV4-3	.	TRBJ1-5	TGCGCCAGCAGCCAAGTGTGGGGGCACGAACAGCCCCAGCATTTT	CASSQVWGHEQPQHF
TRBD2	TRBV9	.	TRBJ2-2	TGTGCCAGCAGGCTAGCGGGAACCGGGGAGCTGTTTTTT	CASRLAGTGELFF
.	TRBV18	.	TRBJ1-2	TGTGCCAGCTCCGGACAGACGAACTATGGCTACACCTTC	CASSGQTNYGYTF
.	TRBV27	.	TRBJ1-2	TGTGCCAGCAGTTCCCCAGGCCACTATGGCTACACCTTC	CASSSPGHYGYTF
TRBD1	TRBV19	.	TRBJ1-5	TGTGCCAGTAGCCTATCAGGGGGCGTTCGCAATCAGCCCCAGCATTTT	CASSLSGGVRNQPQHF
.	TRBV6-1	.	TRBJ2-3	TGTGCCAGCAGTGGGACTCAGCCAGATACGCAGTATTTT	CASSGTQPDTQYF
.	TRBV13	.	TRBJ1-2	TGTGCCAGCAGCGCGGGACGGCGCGGCTATGGCTACACCTTC	CASSAGRRGYGYTF
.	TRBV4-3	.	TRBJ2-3	TGCGCCAGCAGCCAATTAGAACCCACAGATACGCAGTATTTT	CASSQLEPTDTQYF
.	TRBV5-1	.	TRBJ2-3	TGCGCCAGCAGCAGGACAGTTGATACGCAGTATTTT	CASSRTVDTQYF
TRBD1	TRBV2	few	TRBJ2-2	TGTGCCAGCAGTGAAAACAGGGGGAGGCTGTTTTTT	CASSENRGRLFF
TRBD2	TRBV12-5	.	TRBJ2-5	TGTGCTAGTGCCAGGCGGGAGGCCTTCCAAGAGACCCAGTACTTC	CASARREAFQETQYF
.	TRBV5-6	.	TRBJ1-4	TGTGCCAGCAGCAGTCCAGGGAATGAAAAACTGTTTTTT	CASSSPGNEKLFF
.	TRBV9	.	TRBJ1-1	TGTGCCAGCAGCGTGAGCATGAACACTGAAGCTTTCTTT	CASSVSMNTEAFF
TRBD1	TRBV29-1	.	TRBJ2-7	TGCAGCGTAGGGGGCGCAGGGGCTCCCTACGAGCAGTACTTC	CSVGGAGAPYEQYF
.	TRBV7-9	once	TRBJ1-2	TGTGCCAGCAGCTTGGGAGAGGAGTATGGCTACACCTTC	CASSLGEEYGYTF
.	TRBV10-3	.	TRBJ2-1	TGTGCCATCAGTGATAATCGGGTTTCCGTAAATGAGCAGTTCTTC	CAISDNRVSVNEQFF
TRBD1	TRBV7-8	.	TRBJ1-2	TGTGCCAGCAGCTTATCTGACAGGGGGAAGAATGGCTACACCTTC	CASSLSDRGKNGYTF
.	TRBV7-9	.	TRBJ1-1	TGTGCCAGCACCGTCGGGAGGGCCGACACTGAAGCTTTCTTT	CASTVGRADTEAFF
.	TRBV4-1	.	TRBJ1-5	TGCGCCAGCAGCCAAGATAGAAATCAGCCCCAGCATTTT	CASSQDRNQPQHF
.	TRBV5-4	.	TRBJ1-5	TGTGCCAGCAGCCCGGGGAGCAATCAGCCCCAGCATTTT	CASSPGSNQPQHF
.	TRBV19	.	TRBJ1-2	TGTGCCAGTAATGGTGGGGCAAGAACCCACTATGGCTACACCTTC	CASNGGARTHYGYTF
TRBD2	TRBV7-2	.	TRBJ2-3	TGTGCCAGCAGCCCGGGGGGGAAGGGCTCGGGAGATACGCAGTATTTT	CASSPGGKGSGDTQYF
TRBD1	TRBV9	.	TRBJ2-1	TGTGCCAGCAGCGGTATGGGGACAGCGTACAATGAGCAGTTCTTC	CASSGMGTAYNEQFF
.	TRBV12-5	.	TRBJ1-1	TGTGCTAGTGGTCTTACAGAGACATATGAAGCTTTCTTT	CASGLTETYEAFF
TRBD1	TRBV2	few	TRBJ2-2	TGTGCCAGCGGACAGGGACGGGCCGGGGAGCTGTTTTTT	CASGQGRAGELFF
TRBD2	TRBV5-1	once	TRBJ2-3	TGCGCCAGCAGCTCCCTGGCCTTAGCGGGAGTGGTAGATACGCAGTATTTT	CASSSLALAGVVDTQYF
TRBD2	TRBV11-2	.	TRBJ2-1	TGTGCCAGCAGCTTCCTAGCGGGGCACAATGAGCAGTTCTTC	CASSFLAGHNEQFF
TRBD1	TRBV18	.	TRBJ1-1	TGTGCCAGCTCACCACCGGGACAGGGCAAATATGAAGCTTTCTTT	CASSPPGQGKYEAFF
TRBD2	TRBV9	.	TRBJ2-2	TGTGCCAGCAGCGTAGGCCTAGCGGGAGTCGGGGAGCTGTTTTTT	CASSVGLAGVGELFF
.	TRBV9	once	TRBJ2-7	TGTGCCAGCAGCTTTACGGGGAGCTCCTACGAGCAGTACTTC	CASSFTGSSYEQYF
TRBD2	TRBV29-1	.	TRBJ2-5	TGCAGCGTTGTGGTTCTAGCGGGAGACAGGACCCAGTACTTC	CSVVVLAGDRTQYF
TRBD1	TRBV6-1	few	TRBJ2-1	TGTGCCAGCGTGCCCGGGACAGGGGGCTACAATGAGCAGTTCTTC	CASVPGTGGYNEQFF
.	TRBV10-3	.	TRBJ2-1	TGTGCCATCGGAGCCGGAGGATCTTACAATGAGCAGTTCTTC	CAIGAGGSYNEQFF
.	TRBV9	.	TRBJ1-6	TGTGCCAGCAGCGTAGGGGGCCGACTTCTTTCACCCCTCCACTTT	CASSVGGRLLSPLHF